Given below is one T cell receptor beta chain in context. Germline V lookup: CDR1 SNHLY, CDR2 FYNNEI. This CDR3 comprises 14 residues. V lost 6 bases, J lost 0 bases, and 2 bases stayed unmatched. The data were obtained in a study of cytomegalovirus exposure and HLA in healthy donors. 13 Jbeta primers and 60 Vbeta primers were used for the PCR. How the authors handled the data: Later analysis identified tens of millions of unique TCR beta chains, approximately 10 million shared. The table came from immunoSEQ multiplex PCR; TCRdb's copy has only in-frame clones and leaves some out. V and J calls and clone size are copied from that table; D and trimming were computed from the DNA. The table lists approximately 76,000 clones, 65% to 80% of them singletons.

The genes are TRBV2 and TRBJ1-1; 9 nucleotides match TRBD1. This TCR came from a man aged 30 to 45 in good health and CMV-seronegative. Sequencing used PBMCs. The CDR3 nucleotides read TGTGCCAGCAGAACAGGGGGCTTGAACACTGAAGCTTTCTTT. It encodes CASRTGGLNTEAFF.